This entry concerns a single TCR beta chain. These data originate in a study of beta chain features in type 1 diabetes. Averaging around 120 mL, one heparinised blood draw was given by each donor. This CDR3 spans 16 amino acids. With 4 bases clipped from V and 5 bases from J, the junction kept 9 bases outside the gene matches. The germline V gene has CDR1 SGHNT and CDR2 YYREEE (reference sequence). The isolated RNA, all of it, was reverse transcribed, so expressed TCRB transcripts were what got sequenced. Profiling relied on immunoSEQ multiplex PCR, and the TCRdb table lists in-frame clones only, not all of them. The data show around 200,000 clones, with roughly an eighth seen just once and 0.5% to 0.75% held by the top ten.

The TCR comes from a woman under 30 in good health. This chain connects TRBV5-4 to TRBJ2-7; 13 positions match TRBD2. What was sequenced was central memory CD4+ T cells from blood. Here the CDR3 DNA reads TGTGCCAGCAGCGGGGGACTAGCGGGATTTACTAACGAGCAGTACTTC. Translation gives CASSGGLAGFTNEQYF.